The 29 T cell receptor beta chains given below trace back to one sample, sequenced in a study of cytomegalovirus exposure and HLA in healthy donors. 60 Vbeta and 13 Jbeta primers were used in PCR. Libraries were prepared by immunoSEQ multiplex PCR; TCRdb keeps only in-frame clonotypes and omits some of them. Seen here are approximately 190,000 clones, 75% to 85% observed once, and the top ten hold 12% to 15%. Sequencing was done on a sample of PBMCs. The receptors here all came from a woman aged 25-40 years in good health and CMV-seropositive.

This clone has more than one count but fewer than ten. CDR3 coding DNA: TGCGCCAGCAGCCAAGATCCCGGACAGTTGAACACTGAAGCTTTCTTT. Its translation: CASSQDPGQLNTEAFF. The gene calls are TRBV4-1 and TRBJ1-1, with D perhaps matching TRBD1 (6 bases). This CDR3 is 16 amino acids long. Germline CDR1 and CDR2: MGHRA and YSYEKL. V was clipped by 0 bases and J by 0 bases, with 11 bases between them.

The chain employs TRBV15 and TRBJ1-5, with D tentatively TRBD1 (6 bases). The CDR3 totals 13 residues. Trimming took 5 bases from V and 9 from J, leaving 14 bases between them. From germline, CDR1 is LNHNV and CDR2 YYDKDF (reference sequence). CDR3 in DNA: TGTGCCACCAGCTTGAACAGGGACGGGCCCCAGCATTTT. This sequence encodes CATSLNRDGPQHF.

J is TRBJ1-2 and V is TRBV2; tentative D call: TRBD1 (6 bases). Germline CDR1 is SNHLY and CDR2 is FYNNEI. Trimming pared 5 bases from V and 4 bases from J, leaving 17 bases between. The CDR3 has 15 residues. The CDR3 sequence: CASSLRGGVSYGYTF. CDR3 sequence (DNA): TGTGCCAGCAGTCTCAGGGGAGGGGTAAGCTATGGCTACACCTTC. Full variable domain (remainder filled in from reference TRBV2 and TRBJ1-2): EPEVTQTPSHQVTQMGQEVILRCVPISNHLYFYWYRQILGQKVEFLVSFYNNEISEKSEIFDDQFSVERPDGSNFTLKIRSTKLEDSAMYFCASSLRGGVSYGYTFGSGTRLTVV.

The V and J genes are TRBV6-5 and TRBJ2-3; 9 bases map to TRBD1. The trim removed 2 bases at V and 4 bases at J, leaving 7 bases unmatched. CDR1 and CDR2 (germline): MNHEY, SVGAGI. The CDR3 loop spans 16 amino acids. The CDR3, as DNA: TGTGCCAGCAGTTACGGCACAGGGGGCGAAGCAGATACGCAGTATTTT. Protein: CASSYGTGGEADTQYF.

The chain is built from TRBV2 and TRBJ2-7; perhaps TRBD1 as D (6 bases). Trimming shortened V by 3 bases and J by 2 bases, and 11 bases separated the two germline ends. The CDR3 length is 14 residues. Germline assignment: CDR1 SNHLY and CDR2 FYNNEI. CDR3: CASSDGKGAYEQYF. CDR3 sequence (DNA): TGTGCCAGCAGTGACGGTAAGGGGGCCTACGAGCAGTACTTC.

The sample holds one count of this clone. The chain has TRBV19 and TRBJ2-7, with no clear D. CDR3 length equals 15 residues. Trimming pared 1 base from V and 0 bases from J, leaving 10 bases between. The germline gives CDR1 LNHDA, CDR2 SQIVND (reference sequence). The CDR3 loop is CASSIGMLSSYEQYF. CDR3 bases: TGTGCCAGTAGTATAGGTATGTTGAGCTCCTACGAGCAGTACTTC.

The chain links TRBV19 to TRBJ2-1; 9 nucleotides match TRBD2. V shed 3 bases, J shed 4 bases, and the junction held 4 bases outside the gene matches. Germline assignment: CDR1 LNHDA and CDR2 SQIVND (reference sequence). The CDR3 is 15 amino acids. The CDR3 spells CASSIASGMYNEQFF. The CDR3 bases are TGTGCCAGTAGTATCGCTAGCGGGATGTACAATGAGCAGTTCTTC. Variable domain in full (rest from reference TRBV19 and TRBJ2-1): DGGITQSPKYLFRKEGQNVTLSCEQNLNHDAMYWYRQDPGQGLRLIYYSQIVNDFQKGDIAEGYSVSREKKESFPLTVTSAQKNPTAFYLCASSIASGMYNEQFFGPGTRLTVL.

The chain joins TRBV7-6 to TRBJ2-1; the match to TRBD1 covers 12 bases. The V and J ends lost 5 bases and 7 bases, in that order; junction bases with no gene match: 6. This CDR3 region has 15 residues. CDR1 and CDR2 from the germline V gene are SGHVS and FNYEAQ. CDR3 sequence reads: CASSLGQGAENEQFF. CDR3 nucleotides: TGTGCCAGCAGCCTGGGACAGGGGGCGGAAAATGAGCAGTTCTTC.

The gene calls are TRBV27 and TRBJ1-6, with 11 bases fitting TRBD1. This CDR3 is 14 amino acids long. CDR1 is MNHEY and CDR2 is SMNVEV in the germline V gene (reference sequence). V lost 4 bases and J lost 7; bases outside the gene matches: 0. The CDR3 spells CASSWTGGNSPLHF. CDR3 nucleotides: TGTGCCAGCAGTTGGACAGGGGGCAATTCACCCCTCCACTTT.

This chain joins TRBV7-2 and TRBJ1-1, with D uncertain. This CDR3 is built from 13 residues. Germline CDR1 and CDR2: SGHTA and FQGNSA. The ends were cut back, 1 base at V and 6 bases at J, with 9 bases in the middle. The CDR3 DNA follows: TGTGCCAGCAGCTTAGAAGGCGGGGCTGAAGCTTTCTTT. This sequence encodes CASSLEGGAEAFF.

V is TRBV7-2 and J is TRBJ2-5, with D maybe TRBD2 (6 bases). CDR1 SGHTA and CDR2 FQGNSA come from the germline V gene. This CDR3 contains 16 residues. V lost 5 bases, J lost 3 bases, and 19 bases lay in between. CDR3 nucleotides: TGTGCCAGCAGCATAAACTCGGGACTCACGAAAGAGACCCAGTACTTC. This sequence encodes CASSINSGLTKETQYF.

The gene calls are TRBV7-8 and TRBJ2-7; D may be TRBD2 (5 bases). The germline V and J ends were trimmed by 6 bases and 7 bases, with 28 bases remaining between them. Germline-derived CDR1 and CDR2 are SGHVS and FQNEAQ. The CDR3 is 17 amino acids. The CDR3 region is CASRPSTGSHFLWEQYF. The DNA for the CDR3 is TGTGCCAGCAGGCCTAGCACGGGGAGTCATTTCCTATGGGAGCAGTACTTC.

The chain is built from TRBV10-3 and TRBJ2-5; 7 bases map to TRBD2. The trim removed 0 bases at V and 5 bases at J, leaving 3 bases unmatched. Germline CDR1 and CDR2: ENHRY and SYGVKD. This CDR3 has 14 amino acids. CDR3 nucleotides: TGTGCCATCAGTGAGTCGGGGGGGAGGGAGACCCAGTACTTC. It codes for CAISESGGRETQYF.

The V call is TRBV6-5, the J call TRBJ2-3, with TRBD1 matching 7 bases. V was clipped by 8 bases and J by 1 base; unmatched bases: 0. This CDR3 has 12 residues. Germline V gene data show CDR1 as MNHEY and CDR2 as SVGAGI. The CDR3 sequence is CASQGGTDTQYF. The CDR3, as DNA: TGTGCCAGCCAGGGGGGCACAGATACGCAGTATTTT.

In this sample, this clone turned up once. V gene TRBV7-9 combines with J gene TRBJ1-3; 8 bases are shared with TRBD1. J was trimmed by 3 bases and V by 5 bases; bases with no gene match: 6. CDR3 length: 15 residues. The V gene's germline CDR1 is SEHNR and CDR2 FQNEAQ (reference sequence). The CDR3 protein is CASSPPGGSGNTIYF. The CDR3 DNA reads TGTGCCAGCAGCCCTCCAGGGGGCAGTGGAAACACCATATATTTT. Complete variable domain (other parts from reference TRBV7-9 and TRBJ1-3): DTGVSQNPRHKITKRGQNVTFRCDPISEHNRLYWYRQTLGQGPEFLTYFQNEAQLEKSRLLSDRFSAERPKGSFSTLEIQRTEQGDSAMYLCASSPPGGSGNTIYFGEGSWLTVV.

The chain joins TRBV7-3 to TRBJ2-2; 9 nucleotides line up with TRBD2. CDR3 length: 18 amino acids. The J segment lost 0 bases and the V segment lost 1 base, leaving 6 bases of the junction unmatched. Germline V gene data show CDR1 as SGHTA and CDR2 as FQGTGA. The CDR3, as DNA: TGTGCCAGCAGCTTAAAGCCTAGCGGGGTCGCGAACACCGGGGAGCTGTTTTTT. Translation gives CASSLKPSGVANTGELFF.

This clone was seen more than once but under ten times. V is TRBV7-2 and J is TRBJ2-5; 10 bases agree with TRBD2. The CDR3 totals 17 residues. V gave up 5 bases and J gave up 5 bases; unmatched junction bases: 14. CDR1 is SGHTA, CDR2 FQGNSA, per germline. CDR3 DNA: TGTGCCAGCAGCGGAAGGGGCGGGAGCGGGAGGGTGGAGACCCAGTACTTC. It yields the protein CASSGRGGSGRVETQYF.

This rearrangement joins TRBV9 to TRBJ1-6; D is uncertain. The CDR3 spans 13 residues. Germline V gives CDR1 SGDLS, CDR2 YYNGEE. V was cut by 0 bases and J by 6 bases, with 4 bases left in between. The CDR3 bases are TGTGCCAGCAGCGTAGGTAGTAATTCACCCCTCCACTTT. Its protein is CASSVGSNSPLHF.

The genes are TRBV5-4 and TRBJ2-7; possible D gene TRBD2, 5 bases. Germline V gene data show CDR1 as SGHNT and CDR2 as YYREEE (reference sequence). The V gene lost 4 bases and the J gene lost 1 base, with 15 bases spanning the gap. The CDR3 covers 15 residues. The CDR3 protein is CASSPGPLASYEQYF. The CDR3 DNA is TGTGCCAGCAGCCCCGGCCCCCTAGCTTCCTACGAGCAGTACTTC. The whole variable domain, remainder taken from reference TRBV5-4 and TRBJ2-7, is ETGVTQSPTHLIKTRGQQVTLRCSSQSGHNTVSWYQQALGQGPQFIFQYYREEENGRGNFPPRFSGLQFPNYSSELNVNALELDDSALYLCASSPGPLASYEQYFGPGTRLTVT.

CDR3 in amino acids: CASSLLAGVDTQYF. In nucleotides, the CDR3 is TGTGCCAGCAGCTTACTAGCGGGGGTAGATACGCAGTATTTT. The chain recombines TRBV7-2 with TRBJ2-3; 10 bases map to TRBD2. V lost 2 bases, J lost 5 bases, and 1 base stayed unmatched. CDR3 size: 14 residues. CDR1 SGHTA and CDR2 FQGNSA come from the germline V gene.

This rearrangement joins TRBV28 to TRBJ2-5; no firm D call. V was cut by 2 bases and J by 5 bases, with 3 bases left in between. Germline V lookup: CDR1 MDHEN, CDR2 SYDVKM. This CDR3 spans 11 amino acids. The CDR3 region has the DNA TGTGCCAGCAGTTTACAGGAGACCCAGTACTTC. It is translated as CASSLQETQYF.

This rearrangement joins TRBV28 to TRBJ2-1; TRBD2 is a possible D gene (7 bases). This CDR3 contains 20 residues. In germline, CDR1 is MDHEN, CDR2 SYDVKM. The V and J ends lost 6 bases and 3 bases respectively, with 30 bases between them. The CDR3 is CASSRQVGGRDSSFYNEQFF. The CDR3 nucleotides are TGTGCCAGCAGCCGACAGGTAGGGGGGAGGGACTCCAGCTTCTACAATGAGCAGTTCTTC.

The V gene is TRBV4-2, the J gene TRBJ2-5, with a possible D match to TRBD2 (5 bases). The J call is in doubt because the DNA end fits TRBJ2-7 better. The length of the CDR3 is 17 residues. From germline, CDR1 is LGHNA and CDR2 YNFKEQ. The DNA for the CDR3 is TGTGCCAGCAGCCAAGTAAGAGCCACTAGGCCGCCACACGAGCAGTACTTC. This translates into CASSQVRATRPPHEQYF.

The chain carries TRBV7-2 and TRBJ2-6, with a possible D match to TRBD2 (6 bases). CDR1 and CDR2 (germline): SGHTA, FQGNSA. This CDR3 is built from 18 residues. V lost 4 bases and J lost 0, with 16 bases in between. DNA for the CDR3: TGTGCCAGCAGCTCCCGGGAGACGAGGAGCTCTGGGGCCAACGTCCTGACTTTC. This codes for CASSSRETRSSGANVLTF.

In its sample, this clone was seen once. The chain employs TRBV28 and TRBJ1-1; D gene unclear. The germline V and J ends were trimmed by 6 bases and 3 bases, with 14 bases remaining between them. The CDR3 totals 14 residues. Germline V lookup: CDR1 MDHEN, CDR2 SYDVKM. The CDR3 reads CASSLTTRHTEAFF. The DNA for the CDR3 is TGTGCCAGCAGCCTCACGACGCGGCACACTGAAGCTTTCTTT.

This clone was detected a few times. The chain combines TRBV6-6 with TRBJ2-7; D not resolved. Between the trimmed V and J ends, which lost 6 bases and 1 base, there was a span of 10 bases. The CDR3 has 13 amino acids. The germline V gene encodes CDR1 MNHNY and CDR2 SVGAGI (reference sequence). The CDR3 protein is CASSGLYSYEQYF. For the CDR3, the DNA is TGTGCCAGCAGCGGTCTATATTCCTACGAGCAGTACTTC.

CDR3 amino acids: CASSPTSGPYNEQFF. The CDR3 DNA reads as TGCGCCAGCAGCCCCACTAGCGGTCCCTACAATGAGCAGTTCTTC. The J gene is TRBJ2-1, the V gene TRBV5-1, with TRBD2 identical over 8 bases. CDR1 and CDR2 (germline): SGHRS, YFSETQ. Losses at the gene ends were 4 bases for V and 2 bases for J; bases not matched to a gene: 5. This CDR3 is 15 amino acids long.

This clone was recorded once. CDR3 DNA: TGTGCCAGCAGATGGGGGGTCACCACCGGGGAGCTGTTTTTT. Amino acid sequence: CASRWGVTTGELFF. The chain couples TRBV5-4 to TRBJ2-2; D is possibly TRBD2 (6 bases). This CDR3 region has 14 residues. Germline CDR1 and CDR2: SGHNT and YYREEE (reference sequence). With 5 bases removed from V and 4 bases from J, the gap between germline ends came to 12 bases.

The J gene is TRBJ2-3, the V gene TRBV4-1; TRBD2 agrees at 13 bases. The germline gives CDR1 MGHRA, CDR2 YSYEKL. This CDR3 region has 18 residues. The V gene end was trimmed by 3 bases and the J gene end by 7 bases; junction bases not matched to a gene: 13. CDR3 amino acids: CASSQDSTPGLAGNTQYF. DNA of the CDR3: TGCGCCAGCAGCCAGGACTCAACTCCGGGACTAGCGGGAAATACGCAGTATTTT.